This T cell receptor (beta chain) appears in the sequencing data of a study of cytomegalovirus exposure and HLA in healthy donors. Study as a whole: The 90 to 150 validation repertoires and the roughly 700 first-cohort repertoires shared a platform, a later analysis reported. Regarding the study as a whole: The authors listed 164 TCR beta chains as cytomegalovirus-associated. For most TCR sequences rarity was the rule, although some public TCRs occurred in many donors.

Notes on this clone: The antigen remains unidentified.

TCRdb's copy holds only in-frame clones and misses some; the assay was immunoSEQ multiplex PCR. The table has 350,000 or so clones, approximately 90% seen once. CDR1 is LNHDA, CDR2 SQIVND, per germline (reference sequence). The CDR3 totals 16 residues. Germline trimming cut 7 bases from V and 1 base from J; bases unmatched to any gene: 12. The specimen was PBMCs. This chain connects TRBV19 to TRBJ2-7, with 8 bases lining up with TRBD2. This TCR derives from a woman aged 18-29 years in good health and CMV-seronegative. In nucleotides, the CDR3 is TGTGCCAGTACCCATACGGGGGGGACGTCATCCTACGAGCAGTACTTC. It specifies CASTHTGGTSSYEQYF.